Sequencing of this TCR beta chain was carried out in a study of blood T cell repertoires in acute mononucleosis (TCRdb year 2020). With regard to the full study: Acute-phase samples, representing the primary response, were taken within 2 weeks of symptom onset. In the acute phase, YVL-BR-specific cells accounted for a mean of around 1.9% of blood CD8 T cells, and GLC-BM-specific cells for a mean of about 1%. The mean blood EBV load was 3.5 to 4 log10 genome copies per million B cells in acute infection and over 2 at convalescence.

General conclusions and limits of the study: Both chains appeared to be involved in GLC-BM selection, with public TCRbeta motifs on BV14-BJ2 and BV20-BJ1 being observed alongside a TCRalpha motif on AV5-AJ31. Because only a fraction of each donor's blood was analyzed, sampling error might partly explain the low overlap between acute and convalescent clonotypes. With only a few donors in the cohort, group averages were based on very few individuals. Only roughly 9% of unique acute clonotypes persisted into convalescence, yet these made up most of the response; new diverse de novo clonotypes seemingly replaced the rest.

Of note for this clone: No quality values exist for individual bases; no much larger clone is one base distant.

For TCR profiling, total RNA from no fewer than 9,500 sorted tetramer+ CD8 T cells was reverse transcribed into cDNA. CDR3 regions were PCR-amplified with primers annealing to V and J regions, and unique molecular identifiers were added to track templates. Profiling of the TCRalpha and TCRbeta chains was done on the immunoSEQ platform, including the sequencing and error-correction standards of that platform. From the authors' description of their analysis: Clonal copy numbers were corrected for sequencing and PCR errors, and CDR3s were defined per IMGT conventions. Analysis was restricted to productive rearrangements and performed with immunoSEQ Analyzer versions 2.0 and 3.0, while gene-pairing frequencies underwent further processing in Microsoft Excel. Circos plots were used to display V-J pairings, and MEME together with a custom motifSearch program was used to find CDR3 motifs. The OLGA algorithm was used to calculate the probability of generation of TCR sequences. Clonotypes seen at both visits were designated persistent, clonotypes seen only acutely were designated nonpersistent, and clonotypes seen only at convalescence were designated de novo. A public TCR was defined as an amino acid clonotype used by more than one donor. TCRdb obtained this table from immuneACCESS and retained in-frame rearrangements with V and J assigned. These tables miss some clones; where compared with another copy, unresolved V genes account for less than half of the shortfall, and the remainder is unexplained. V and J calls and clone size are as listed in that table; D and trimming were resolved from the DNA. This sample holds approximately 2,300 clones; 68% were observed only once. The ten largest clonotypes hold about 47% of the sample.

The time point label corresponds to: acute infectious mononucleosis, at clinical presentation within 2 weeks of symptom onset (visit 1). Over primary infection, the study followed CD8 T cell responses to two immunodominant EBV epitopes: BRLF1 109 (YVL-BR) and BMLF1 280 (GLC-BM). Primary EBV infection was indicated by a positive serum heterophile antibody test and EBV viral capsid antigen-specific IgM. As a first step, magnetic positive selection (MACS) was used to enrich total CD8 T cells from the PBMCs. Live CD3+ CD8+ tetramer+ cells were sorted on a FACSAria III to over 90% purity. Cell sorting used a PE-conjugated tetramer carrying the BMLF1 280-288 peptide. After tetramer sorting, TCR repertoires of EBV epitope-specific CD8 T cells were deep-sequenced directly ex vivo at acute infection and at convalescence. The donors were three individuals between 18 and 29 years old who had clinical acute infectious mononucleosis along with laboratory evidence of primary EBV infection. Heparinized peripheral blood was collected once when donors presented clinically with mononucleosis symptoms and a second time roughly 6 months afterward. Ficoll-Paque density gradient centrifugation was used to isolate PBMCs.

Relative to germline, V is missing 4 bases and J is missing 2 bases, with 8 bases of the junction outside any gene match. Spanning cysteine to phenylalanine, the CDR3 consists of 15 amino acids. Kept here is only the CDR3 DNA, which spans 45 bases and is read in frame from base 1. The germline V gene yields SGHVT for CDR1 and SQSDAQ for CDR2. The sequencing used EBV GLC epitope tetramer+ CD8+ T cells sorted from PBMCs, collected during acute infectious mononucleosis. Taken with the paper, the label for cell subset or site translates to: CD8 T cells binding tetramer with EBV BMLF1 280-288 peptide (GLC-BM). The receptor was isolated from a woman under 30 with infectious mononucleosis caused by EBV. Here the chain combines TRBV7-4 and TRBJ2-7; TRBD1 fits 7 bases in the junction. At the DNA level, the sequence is TGTGCCAGCAGCTCGTCTCCGGGACAGACCTACGAGCAGTACTTC. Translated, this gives CASSSSPGQTYEQYF.